What follows is one T cell receptor beta chain and its context. While infection was still active, Seattle patients were enrolled and then followed longitudinally. Sequencing used immunoSEQ multiplex PCR; TCRdb keeps in-frame clones, though not all of them. Among some 370,000 clones, around 87% were seen once, and the ten largest hold under 11%. This record belongs to a study of blood T cell repertoires in COVID-19. The origin of this receptor is a woman aged 25 to 39 with COVID-19, enrolled during active disease. Sample: peripheral blood.

The CDR3 nucleotides are TGTGCCAGCAGTGCCCGACAGGGGCCCTATGAAAAACTGTTTTTT. Residues: CASSARQGPYEKLFF. The V and J genes are TRBV28 and TRBJ1-4; 8 bases agree with TRBD1. The CDR3 totals 15 residues. CDR1 MDHEN and CDR2 SYDVKM come from the germline V gene. V shed 5 bases and J 6 bases; nucleotides not matched to a gene: 8.